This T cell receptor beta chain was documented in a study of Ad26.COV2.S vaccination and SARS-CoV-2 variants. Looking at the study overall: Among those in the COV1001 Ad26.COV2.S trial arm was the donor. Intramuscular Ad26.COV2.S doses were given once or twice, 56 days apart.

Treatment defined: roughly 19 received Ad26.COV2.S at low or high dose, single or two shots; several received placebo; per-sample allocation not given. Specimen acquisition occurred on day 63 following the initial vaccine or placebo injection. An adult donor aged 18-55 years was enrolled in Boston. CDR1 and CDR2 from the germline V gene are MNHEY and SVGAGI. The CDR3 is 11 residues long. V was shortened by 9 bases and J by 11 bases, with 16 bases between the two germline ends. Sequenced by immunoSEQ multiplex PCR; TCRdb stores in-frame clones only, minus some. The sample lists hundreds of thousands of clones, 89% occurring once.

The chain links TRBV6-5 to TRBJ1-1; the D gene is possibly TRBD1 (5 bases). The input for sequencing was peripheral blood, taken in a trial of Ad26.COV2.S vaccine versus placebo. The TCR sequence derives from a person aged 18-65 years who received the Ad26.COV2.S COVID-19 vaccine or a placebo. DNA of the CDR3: TGTGCCAGTTGGGACGCCCCTAGGGCTTTCTTT. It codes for CASWDAPRAFF.